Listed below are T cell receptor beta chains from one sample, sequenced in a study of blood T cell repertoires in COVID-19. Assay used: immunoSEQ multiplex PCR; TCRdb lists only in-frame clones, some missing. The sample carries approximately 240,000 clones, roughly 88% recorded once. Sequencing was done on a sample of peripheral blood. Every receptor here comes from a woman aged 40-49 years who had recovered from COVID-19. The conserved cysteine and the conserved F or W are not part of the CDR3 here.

cdr3_aa: ASTPGGFSNQPQH
v_call: TRBV2
cdr3_length: 13
j_call: TRBJ1-5

cdr3_aa: ASSPRNADTQY
v_call: TRBV7-3
cdr3_length: 11
j_call: TRBJ2-3

cdr3_aa: ASSLDLSTDTQY
v_call: TRBV5-4
cdr3_length: 12
j_call: TRBJ2-3

cdr3_aa: ASSLGSWDEQF
v_call: TRBV27
cdr3_length: 11
j_call: TRBJ2-1

cdr3_aa: ASSLLSWASGGEGTDTQY
v_call: TRBV5-5
cdr3_length: 18
j_call: TRBJ2-3

cdr3_aa: ASSSETGIYGYT
v_call: TRBV7-2
cdr3_length: 12
j_call: TRBJ1-2

cdr3_aa: ASSLEEGRVDGYT
v_call: TRBV7-8
cdr3_length: 13
j_call: TRBJ1-2

cdr3_aa: ASSRRDTRTDTQY
v_call: TRBV3-1/TRBV3-2
cdr3_length: 13
j_call: TRBJ2-3

cdr3_aa: ASSRSTSSYNEQF
v_call: TRBV9
cdr3_length: 13
j_call: TRBJ2-1

cdr3_aa: ASSLDGSSYNEQF
v_call: TRBV5-1
cdr3_length: 13
j_call: TRBJ2-1

cdr3_aa: ASSLVSGSDSTDTQY
v_call: TRBV5-1
cdr3_length: 15
j_call: TRBJ2-3

cdr3_aa: SVDLTGHSYNEQF
v_call: TRBV29-1
cdr3_length: 13
j_call: TRBJ2-1

cdr3_aa: ASSQDEDRESGANVLT
v_call: TRBV4-3
cdr3_length: 16
j_call: TRBJ2-6

cdr3_aa: ASSEGQMNTGELF
v_call: TRBV9
cdr3_length: 13
j_call: TRBJ2-2

cdr3_aa: ASSFRQGYSYNSPLH
v_call: TRBV27
cdr3_length: 15
j_call: TRBJ1-6

cdr3_aa: ASSSAGPHEKLF
v_call: TRBV5-1
cdr3_length: 12
j_call: TRBJ1-4

cdr3_aa: ASSRDRGSNQPQH
v_call: TRBV6-5
cdr3_length: 13
j_call: TRBJ1-5

cdr3_aa: ASSRQGAGETQY
v_call: TRBV5-4
cdr3_length: 12
j_call: TRBJ2-5